The 12 T cell receptor beta chains below were found in one sample sequenced in a study of shared clonotypes between healthy human individuals. Produced via immunoSEQ multiplex PCR; TCRdb's table is partial and in-frame only. The data hold about 1.1 million clones, with around 77% observed a single time. The sample was memory CD4+ T cells from PBMCs. This sample's subset: CD45RA-negative fraction. These receptors were obtained from a man younger than 35 in good health. Some clones in this sample may be carry-over from other donors' samples.

The V and J genes are TRBV6-6 and TRBJ2-6; D is uncertain. The V gene's germline CDR1 is MNHNY and CDR2 SVGAGI (reference sequence). The ends were cut back, 0 bases at V and 0 bases at J, with 6 bases in the middle. This CDR3 is 16 amino acids long. In DNA, the CDR3 is TGTGCCAGCAGTTACTCTCCGATCTCTGGGGCCAACGTCCTGACTTTC. Amino acid sequence: CASSYSPISGANVLTF.

CDR3 amino acids: CASTSGAAREQYF. CDR3 DNA: TGTGCCAGCACTAGTGGGGCTGCGCGGGAACAGTACTTC. The chain employs TRBV28 and TRBJ2-7; the D gene is possibly TRBD2 (6 bases). The CDR3 contains 13 residues. Germline V gives CDR1 MDHEN, CDR2 SYDVKM. V was pared by 7 bases and J by 10 bases, with 20 bases between.

The rearrangement uses TRBV30 and TRBJ1-1; D gene unclear. Trimming took 0 bases from V and 0 from J, leaving 11 bases between them. Germline V lookup: CDR1 GTSNPN, CDR2 SVGIG (reference sequence). This CDR3 has 15 amino acids. The CDR3 sequence: CAWSVSAGMNTEAFF. Written as DNA, the CDR3 is TGTGCCTGGAGTGTTTCTGCCGGAATGAACACTGAAGCTTTCTTT. The variable domain in full, with the rest retrieved from reference TRBV30 and TRBJ1-1, is SQTIHQWPATLVQPVGSPLSLECTVEGTSNPNLYWYRQAAGRGLQLLFYSVGIGQISSEVPQNLSASRPQDRQFILSSKKLLLSDSGFYLCAWSVSAGMNTEAFFGQGTRLTVV.

This clone was found once. The CDR3 spells CASGTGDSKNTEAFF. CDR3 DNA: TGTGCTAGTGGTACCGGGGACAGCAAGAACACTGAAGCTTTCTTT. The rearrangement uses TRBV12-5 and TRBJ1-1, with 7 nucleotides matching TRBD1. This CDR3 is 15 amino acids long. The trim removed 5 bases at V and 1 base at J, leaving 7 bases unmatched. CDR1 is LGHNT, CDR2 FRNRAP, per germline.

The chain links TRBV6-1 to TRBJ2-7, with D possibly TRBD2 on 6 matching bases. The germline V gene encodes CDR1 MNHNS and CDR2 SASEGT. With 8 bases removed from V and 6 bases from J, the gap between germline ends came to 20 bases. The CDR3 contains 14 residues. This CDR3 is CASRSGETYGEQYF. The CDR3 DNA reads TGTGCCAGCCGATCGGGGGAGACCTACGGCGAGCAGTACTTC.

The chain couples TRBV11-1 to TRBJ2-7; the D gene is possibly TRBD2 (6 bases). This CDR3 region has 17 residues. Trimming shortened V by 3 bases and J by 2 bases, and 20 bases separated the two germline ends. CDR1 SGHAT and CDR2 FQDESV come from the germline V gene (reference sequence). In nucleotides, the CDR3 is TGTGCCAGCAGCTTGTCGGGTCTCCTGCGGGACCCCTACGAGCAGTACTTC. This sequence encodes CASSLSGLLRDPYEQYF.

The chain joins TRBV7-9 to TRBJ1-3; D call uncertain. The CDR3 is 14 amino acids. With 2 bases removed from V and 0 bases from J, the gap between germline ends came to 5 bases. Per germline, CDR1 SEHNR and CDR2 FQNEAQ (reference sequence). The CDR3 loop reads CASSLSTSGNTIYF. The CDR3 DNA sequence: TGTGCCAGCAGCTTAAGTACCTCTGGAAACACCATATATTTT.

The CDR3 nucleotides are TGCAGCGTTGGGGGCAGGGGAGGGGGTCCCTACGAGCAGTACTTC. It translates to CSVGGRGGGPYEQYF. The genes are TRBV29-1 and TRBJ2-7, with D possibly TRBD2 on 7 matching bases. Germline values: CDR1 SQVTM, CDR2 ANQGSEA. This CDR3 is built from 15 residues. V gave up 4 bases and J gave up 2 bases, with 18 bases separating them.

V and J are TRBV7-3 and TRBJ1-3; 9 bases fit TRBD1. V shed 2 bases and J 0 bases; nucleotides not matched to a gene: 2. The CDR3 has 16 residues. Germline CDR1 reads SGHTA; CDR2 reads FQGTGA. This CDR3 is CASSLGDRASGNTIYF. The CDR3 DNA reads TGTGCCAGCAGCTTAGGGGACAGGGCCTCTGGAAACACCATATATTTT.

The genes are TRBV25-1 and TRBJ1-2, with D unclear. V lost 0 bases and J 2 bases, leaving 7 bases between the germline ends. The CDR3 extends over 14 amino acids. From germline, CDR1 is MGHDK and CDR2 SYGVNS. CDR3 protein: CASSEYKGNYGYTF. DNA for the CDR3: TGTGCCAGCAGTGAATATAAGGGCAACTATGGCTACACCTTC.

This clone was counted only a few times. Other DNA sequences in the same sample also yield this CDR3. The rearrangement uses TRBV28 and TRBJ1-4, with D possibly TRBD1 on 5 matching bases. V lost 6 bases and J 2 bases, leaving 13 bases between the germline ends. The CDR3 has 15 amino acids. Germline V gene sequence: CDR1 MDHEN, CDR2 SYDVKM. DNA of the CDR3: TGTGCCAGCAGCCCTACAGGCGCGACTAATGAAAAACTGTTTTTT. Protein sequence: CASSPTGATNEKLFF.

This clone was detected only a few times. The chain recombines TRBV2 with TRBJ2-5; 10 positions agree with TRBD2. The CDR3 consists of 15 residues. V dropped 6 bases and J dropped 5; count of bases not matched to a gene: 9. Looked up from germline, CDR1 is SNHLY and CDR2 is FYNNEI. The CDR3: CASSQLAGAGETQYF. The DNA for the CDR3 is TGTGCCAGCAGCCAGCTAGCGGGAGCGGGGGAGACCCAGTACTTC.